These 22 T cell receptor beta chains came from one sample sequenced in a study of blood T cell repertoires in COVID-19. Sequencing was performed with immunoSEQ multiplex PCR; in TCRdb, only in-frame clones are kept and a portion is missing. The sample lists approximately 70,000 clones; 80% to 95% were seen once. Sequenced material: peripheral blood. These receptors came from a woman in her sixties with active COVID-19.

The rearrangement joins TRBV28 to TRBJ1-4, with D unresolved. V lost 6 bases and J lost 4, with 12 bases in between. Germline V gene sequence: CDR1 MDHEN, CDR2 SYDVKM. This CDR3 contains 14 residues. CDR3: CASRPLGSNEKLFF. The CDR3 region has the DNA TGTGCCAGCAGACCGCTGGGCAGTAATGAAAAACTGTTTTTT.

Only a few counts were recorded for this clone. This chain joins TRBV20-1 and TRBJ1-5, with D tentatively TRBD1 (5 bases). Germline-derived CDR1 and CDR2 are DFQATT and SNEGSKA (reference sequence). Trimming pared 3 bases from V and 6 bases from J, leaving 15 bases between. This CDR3 region has 14 residues. CDR3 bases: TGCAGTGCTAGTTTGGCAGGGCTGGCTCAGCCCCAGCATTTT. Protein: CSASLAGLAQPQHF.

This chain connects TRBV18 to TRBJ1-4; D is possibly TRBD1 (6 bases). CDR1 KGHSH and CDR2 LQKENI come from the germline V gene. CDR3 length: 12 amino acids. The V gene lost 5 bases and the J gene lost 7 bases, with 8 bases spanning the gap. The CDR3 region is CASSSTGEKLFF. CDR3 nucleotides: TGTGCCAGCTCATCGACAGGTGAAAAACTGTTTTTT.

The chain recombines TRBV5-6 with TRBJ1-1; no firm D call. Trimming left V 4 bases short and J 4 bases short, with 20 bases between. CDR1 and CDR2 from the germline V gene are SGHDT and YYEEEE. This CDR3 region has 16 residues. CDR3 sequence (DNA): TGTGCCAGCAGCCTAGCCGTAAGTGCCTGGGGCACTGAAGCTTTCTTT. Translated: CASSLAVSAWGTEAFF.

The chain uses TRBV19 and TRBJ2-3; 8 bases line up with TRBD2. The germline V gene has CDR1 LNHDA and CDR2 SQIVND (reference sequence). The CDR3 is 19 residues long. Germline trimming cut 3 bases from V and 0 bases from J; bases unmatched to any gene: 14. Here the CDR3 reads CASSILGAGGRTSTDTQYF. CDR3 DNA: TGTGCCAGTAGTATTTTAGGGGCGGGAGGACGCACTAGCACAGATACGCAGTATTTT.

This CDR3 reads CASSRTGTGTTGELFF. Here the CDR3 DNA reads TGTGCCAGCAGTCGAACCGGGACAGGGACCACCGGGGAGCTGTTTTTT. The chain has TRBV6-6 and TRBJ2-2; 9 positions match TRBD1. The junction had 8 bases not matched to a gene; V was cut back by 5 bases and J by 4 bases. The length of the CDR3 is 16 residues. Germline values: CDR1 MNHNY, CDR2 SVGAGI (reference sequence).

The count of this clone is one. The chain uses TRBV5-6 and TRBJ2-7; tentatively, D is TRBD1 (6 bases). V was shortened by 4 bases and J by 3 bases, with 14 bases between the two germline ends. Germline CDR1 and CDR2: SGHDT and YYEEEE. The CDR3 totals 14 residues. CDR3: CASSLRGARYEQYF. As DNA, the CDR3 is TGTGCCAGCAGCCTCAGGGGCGCCCGCTACGAGCAGTACTTC.

The J gene is TRBJ2-1, the V gene TRBV28, with TRBD2 identical over 7 bases. CDR1 and CDR2 (germline): MDHEN, SYDVKM. CDR3 length: 16 amino acids. V was clipped by 6 bases and J by 6 bases; unmatched bases: 14. For the CDR3, the DNA is TGTGCCAGCAGACCCACCGGGGCGGGAGAGAGCAATGAGCAGTTCTTC. This sequence encodes CASRPTGAGESNEQFF.

This clone was counted a few times. A junction end diverges from the germline sequence, so it may reflect a read error. V usage is TRBV2 and J usage is TRBJ1-2; 7 bases match TRBD1. Germline V gives CDR1 SNHLY, CDR2 FYNNEI. The CDR3 extends over 12 amino acids. DNA for the CDR3: TGTGCCAGCAGTGTAGGGGGCCCCATGGCTATCTTC. Its protein is CASSVGGPMAIF.

The V gene is TRBV11-1, the J gene TRBJ1-6; 11 bases align to TRBD1. CDR3 length equals 15 residues. CDR1 and CDR2 from the germline V gene are SGHAT and FQDESV (reference sequence). V trimming: 3 bases; J trimming: 8 bases; junction bases outside the gene matches: 3. The CDR3 here is CASSLGQGVYSPLHF. CDR3 nucleotides: TGTGCCAGCAGCTTGGGACAGGGGGTTTATTCACCCCTCCACTTT. Full variable domain (rest looked up from reference TRBV11-1 and TRBJ1-6): EAEVAQSPRYKITEKSQAVAFWCDPISGHATLYWYRQILGQGPELLVQFQDESVVDDSQLPKDRFSAERLKGVDSTLKIQPAELGDSAMYLCASSLGQGVYSPLHFGNGTRLTVT.

As concerns this clone: One end of the junction fails to match germline, which may point to a read error. This chain connects TRBV5-1 to TRBJ1-1; a weak D match, TRBD1 (6 bases). Germline CDR1 reads SGHRS; CDR2 reads YFSETQ. The CDR3 has 14 amino acids. The CDR3 nucleotides are TGCGTCAGCAGCTTGGCAGGGGTGAACACTGAAGCTTTCTTT. Its translation: CVSSLAGVNTEAFF.

This rearrangement joins TRBV28 to TRBJ2-5; 7 bases match TRBD1. The CDR3 consists of 15 residues. V lost 5 bases, J lost 1 base, and 7 bases stayed unmatched. CDR1 and CDR2 (germline): MDHEN, SYDVKM. Here the CDR3 reads CASSNSGQFQETQYF. The CDR3 DNA reads TGTGCCAGCAGTAACTCGGGACAGTTCCAAGAGACCCAGTACTTC. The entire variable domain, with the rest obtained from reference TRBV28 and TRBJ2-5, is as follows: DVKVTQSSRYLVKRTGEKVFLECVQDMDHENMFWYRQDPGLGLRLIYFSYDVKMKEKGDIPEGYSVSREKKERFSLILESASTNQTSMYLCASSNSGQFQETQYFGPGTRLLVL.

V usage is TRBV6-1 and J usage is TRBJ2-1, with a weak D call TRBD1 (5 bases). This CDR3 spans 15 amino acids. V dropped 2 bases and J dropped 8 bases, with 16 bases sitting between them. Germline CDR1 reads MNHNS; CDR2 reads SASEGT. DNA for the CDR3: TGTGCCAGCAGTGAAATAGGTATAGGGGCCCATGAGCAGTTCTTC. Its protein is CASSEIGIGAHEQFF.

This clone was detected a few times. This chain joins TRBV28 and TRBJ2-2; 8 positions match TRBD1. Germline loops: CDR1 MDHEN, CDR2 SYDVKM. The V gene end was trimmed by 11 bases and the J gene end by 5 bases; junction bases not matched to a gene: 13. The CDR3 is 15 residues long. CDR3 loop: CAAILDRGGTGELFF. CDR3 DNA sequence: TGTGCCGCGATACTAGACAGGGGTGGGACCGGGGAGCTGTTTTTT.

CDR3 residues: CATRGGGNQPQHF. In DNA form, the CDR3 reads TGTGCAACAAGAGGAGGAGGCAATCAGCCCCAGCATTTT. The chain is built from TRBV6-5 and TRBJ1-5; D ambiguous. The CDR3 is 13 residues long. CDR1 is MNHEY and CDR2 is SVGAGI in the germline V gene.

The chain uses TRBV15 and TRBJ2-3; 10 nucleotides agree with TRBD1. J gave up 1 base and V 5 bases, and 3 bases lay outside the gene matches. The length of the CDR3 is 15 residues. Per the germline V gene, CDR1 is LNHNV and CDR2 is YYDKDF (reference sequence). The CDR3 region is CATSLGTGGTDTQYF. In DNA, the CDR3 is TGTGCCACCAGCTTAGGGACAGGGGGCACAGATACGCAGTATTTT.

The V gene is TRBV7-2, the J gene TRBJ1-1, with D tentatively TRBD1 (5 bases). Germline V lookup: CDR1 SGHTA, CDR2 FQGNSA. The CDR3 is 15 amino acids. The ends were cut back, 1 base at V and 1 base at J, with 10 bases in the middle. In nucleotides, the CDR3 is TGTGCCAGCAGCTTAGGAGGTAGGGGGAACACTGAAGCTTTCTTT. This codes for CASSLGGRGNTEAFF.

V gene TRBV7-2 combines with J gene TRBJ2-2, with a weak D call TRBD2 (5 bases). Trimming pared 3 bases from V and 5 bases from J, leaving 7 bases between. Germline assignment: CDR1 SGHTA and CDR2 FQGNSA. This CDR3 spans 13 amino acids. The CDR3 DNA reads TGTGCCAGCAGCTTGAGCGGAACCGGGGAGCTGTTTTTT. Residues: CASSLSGTGELFF.

This clone occurred a few times. The CDR3, as DNA: TGTGCCTGGAGTGTACGGCGGAGGGACAGTGCCTACGAGCAGTACTTC. Protein product: CAWSVRRRDSAYEQYF. This chain connects TRBV30 to TRBJ2-7; D possibly corresponds to TRBD1 (7 bases). Germline CDR1 GTSNPN, CDR2 SVGIG (reference sequence). The CDR3 has 16 amino acids. Trimming stripped 0 bases from V and 2 bases from J, with 17 bases between.

V and J are TRBV28 and TRBJ2-3; 9 bases align to TRBD2. The CDR3 is 15 residues long. Germline CDR1 and CDR2: MDHEN and SYDVKM. V lost 3 bases and J lost 7; bases outside the gene matches: 8. The CDR3 coding sequence is TGTGCCAGCAGTTTTCTCGCGGGAGGGCCCAATACGCAGTATTTT. Translating gives CASSFLAGGPNTQYF.

The V and J genes are TRBV9 and TRBJ2-3, with 8 positions matching TRBD2. Per the germline V gene, CDR1 is SGDLS and CDR2 is YYNGEE. V lost 6 bases to trimming and J lost 4 bases; unmatched junction nucleotides: 10. The CDR3 totals 15 residues. The CDR3 here is CASNPAGVAADTQYF. CDR3 in DNA: TGTGCCAGCAACCCAGCGGGAGTGGCGGCAGATACGCAGTATTTT.

The V call is TRBV18, the J call TRBJ1-1, with a weak D call TRBD1 (6 bases). The V and J ends lost 4 bases and 2 bases respectively, with 17 bases between them. Germline loops: CDR1 KGHSH, CDR2 LQKENI. The CDR3 has 16 residues. The CDR3 sequence is CASSLATGGGNTEAFF. CDR3 nucleotide sequence: TGTGCCAGCTCACTTGCTACGGGGGGCGGAAACACTGAAGCTTTCTTT.